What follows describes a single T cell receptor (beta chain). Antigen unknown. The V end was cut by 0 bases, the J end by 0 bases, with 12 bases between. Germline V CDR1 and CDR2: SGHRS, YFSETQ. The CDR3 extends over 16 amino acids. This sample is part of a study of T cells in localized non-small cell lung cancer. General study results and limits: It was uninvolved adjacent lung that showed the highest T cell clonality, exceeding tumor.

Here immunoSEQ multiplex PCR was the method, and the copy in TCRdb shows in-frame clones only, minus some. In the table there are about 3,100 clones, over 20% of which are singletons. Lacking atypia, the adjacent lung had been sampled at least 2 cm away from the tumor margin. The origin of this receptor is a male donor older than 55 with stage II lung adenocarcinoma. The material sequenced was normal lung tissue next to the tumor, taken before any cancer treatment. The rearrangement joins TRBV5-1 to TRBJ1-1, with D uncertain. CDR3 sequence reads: CASSLGGPQMNTEAFF. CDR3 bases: TGCGCCAGCAGCTTGGGCGGTCCACAGATGAACACTGAAGCTTTCTTT. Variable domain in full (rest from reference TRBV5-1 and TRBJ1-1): KAGVTQTPRYLIKTRGQQVTLSCSPISGHRSVSWYQQTPGQGLQFLFEYFSETQRNKGNFPGRFSGRQFSNSRSEMNVSTLELGDSALYLCASSLGGPQMNTEAFFGQGTRLTVV.